The 27 T cell receptor beta chains reported below all come from one sample, sequenced in a study of early T cells in non-severe SARS-CoV-2 infection. MiXCR, run by TCRdb on the 5' RACE reads, gives a single entry per CDR3 protein. This sample yields about 61,000 distinct CDR3 sequences, of which about 9.9% are seen a single time; 1.2% belongs to the top ten. Sequencing input: whole blood. The receptors were sampled from an adult who was a healthcare worker with PCR-confirmed SARS-CoV-2 infection or an uninfected control (not recorded which).

The J gene is TRBJ1-1, the V gene TRBV7-2, with TRBD1 as a possible D gene (6 bases). V was clipped by 8 bases and J by 2 bases, with 12 bases between them. Germline loops: CDR1 SGHTA, CDR2 FQGNSA. The CDR3 contains 13 residues. The CDR3 sequence: CASGRGLNTEAFF. As DNA, the CDR3 is TGTGCCAGCGGGCGGGGGCTCAACACTGAAGCTTTCTTT.

V gene TRBV4-1 combines with J gene TRBJ2-7; weak D call: TRBD1 (5 bases). V dropped 0 bases and J dropped 3 bases, with 18 bases sitting between them. The CDR3 is 17 amino acids. CDR1 is MGHRA, CDR2 YSYEKL, per germline. CDR3 nucleotides: TGCGCCAGCAGCCAAGAGGCCGTTTGGGCAGGGAACTACGAGCAGTACGTC. It specifies CASSQEAVWAGNYEQYV.

This clonotype was found many times. The V and J genes are TRBV29-1 and TRBJ2-3; D uncertain. The CDR3 is made up of 12 amino acids. V was cut by 1 base and J by 11 bases, with 13 bases left in between. Germline CDR1 reads SQVTM; CDR2 reads ANQGSEA. In DNA form, the CDR3 reads TGCAGCGTTGAAGTTTTGAGTATAGGGCAGTATTTT. It translates to CSVEVLSIGQYF.

This clonotype was seen only once. The chain is built from TRBV20-1 and TRBJ2-3; TRBD2 agrees at 9 bases. Unmatched junction bases numbered 2, after V lost 2 bases and J lost 2 bases. Per germline, CDR1 DFQATT and CDR2 SNEGSKA (reference sequence). The CDR3 covers 14 residues. The CDR3 is CSARLAGNTDTQYF. In DNA, the CDR3 is TGCAGTGCTAGACTAGCGGGAAACACAGATACGCAGTATTTT.

The chain links TRBV19 to TRBJ2-5; TRBD1 matches at 7 bases. The junction had 3 bases not matched to a gene; V was cut back by 3 bases and J by 5 bases. CDR1 and CDR2 from the germline V gene are LNHDA and SQIVND (reference sequence). The CDR3 loop spans 13 amino acids. CDR3 sequence (DNA): TGTGCCAGTAGTATTCAGGGGGTGGAGACCCAGTACTTC. It yields the protein CASSIQGVETQYF.

This clonotype was recorded a few times. The V call is TRBV6-2 or TRBV6-3, the J call TRBJ2-5; TRBD2 matches at 7 bases. Germline V gene data show CDR1 as MNHEY and CDR2 as SVGEGT. Losses at the gene ends were 2 bases for V and 4 bases for J; bases not matched to a gene: 13. This CDR3 contains 17 residues. This CDR3 is CASSYMVETSFGETQYF. CDR3 nucleotide sequence: TGTGCCAGCAGTTACATGGTCGAGACTAGCTTCGGAGAGACCCAGTACTTC.

The chain's CDR3 is CASKDGAPGETQYF. CDR3 DNA: TGTGCCAGCAAGGACGGGGCCCCTGGGGAGACCCAGTACTTC. The chain joins TRBV6-1 to TRBJ2-5, with D perhaps matching TRBD1 or TRBD2 (5 bases each). Trimming pared 7 bases from V and 5 bases from J, leaving 17 bases between. The CDR3 is 14 residues long. From germline, CDR1 is MNHNS and CDR2 SASEGT.

The genes are TRBV7-2 and TRBJ2-3; tentatively, D is TRBD2 (6 bases). CDR3 length: 15 amino acids. V was pared by 7 bases and J by 3 bases, with 17 bases between. Germline CDR1 is SGHTA and CDR2 is FQGNSA. The chain's CDR3 is CASTRGRPQTDTQYF. Here the CDR3 DNA reads TGTGCCAGCACCCGGGGGAGACCCCAGACAGATACGCAGTATTTT.

This clonotype has ten or more counts. This rearrangement joins TRBV10-3 to TRBJ1-2; D is perhaps TRBD1 (6 bases). Trimming removed 0 bases at V and 0 bases at J, with 20 bases between. Germline V CDR1 and CDR2: ENHRY, SYGVKD. The CDR3 sequence is 19 residues long. The CDR3 sequence: CAISESKGSGAEANYGYTF. The CDR3 DNA sequence: TGTGCCATCAGTGAGTCGAAAGGTTCAGGGGCTGAAGCTAACTATGGCTACACCTTC.

This clonotype showed up just a few times. The CDR3 protein is CASSFVGGARGNTIYF. CDR3 nucleotide sequence: TGTGCCAGCAGTTTTGTTGGGGGGGCGCGTGGAAACACCATATATTTT. This rearrangement joins TRBV27 to TRBJ1-3; weak D call: TRBD1 (6 bases). V lost 3 bases, J lost 3 bases, and 15 bases lay in between. CDR1 is MNHEY and CDR2 is SMNVEV in the germline V gene (reference sequence). The CDR3 contains 16 residues.

The chain links TRBV27 to TRBJ2-3, with 10 bases matching TRBD1. This CDR3 is built from 15 residues. V was pared by 6 bases and J by 2 bases, with 5 bases of the junction left unmatched. CDR1 is MNHEY and CDR2 is SMNVEV in the germline V gene (reference sequence). CDR3 nucleotide sequence: TGTGCCAGCAGCGCTCGACAGGGGGCCACAGATACGCAGTATTTT. Protein product: CASSARQGATDTQYF.

This clonotype occurred many times. The rearrangement joins TRBV24-1 to TRBJ1-5; the match to TRBD1 covers 8 bases. J was trimmed by 4 bases and V by 2 bases; bases with no gene match: 9. Germline lookup yields CDR1 KGHDR and CDR2 SFDVKD. The CDR3 is 17 residues long. CDR3 bases: TGTGCCACCAGTGATTCAGGACAGGGAAGGGATAATCAGCCCCAGCATTTT. Amino acid sequence: CATSDSGQGRDNQPQHF.

The V call is TRBV30, the J call TRBJ2-5; 12 bases agree with TRBD2. This CDR3 has 16 residues. In germline, CDR1 is GTSNPN, CDR2 SVGIG (reference sequence). J lost 7 bases, V lost 8 bases, and 17 bases had no gene match. DNA for the CDR3: TGTGCCGGGGCCACTCTTCTAGCGGGGGGGCGCGGGACCCAGTACTTC. Its protein product is CAGATLLAGGRGTQYF.

This clonotype was counted ten times or more. The chain uses TRBV18 and TRBJ2-5; TRBD1 might be the D (6 bases). CDR1 and CDR2 from the germline V gene are KGHSH and LQKENI. Trimming stripped 3 bases from V and 3 bases from J, with 8 bases between. This CDR3 has 13 amino acids. The CDR3 sequence: CASSPGTKETQYF. Here the CDR3 DNA reads TGTGCCAGCTCACCCGGGACAAAAGAGACCCAGTACTTC.

The sample holds a few counts of this clonotype. The chain combines TRBV20-1 with TRBJ2-5, with a weak D call TRBD1 (6 bases). Trimming removed 0 bases at V and 2 bases at J, with 10 bases between. Germline CDR1 and CDR2: DFQATT and SNEGSKA (reference sequence). The CDR3 has 14 amino acids. CDR3 in amino acids: CSARESTGQETQYF. The CDR3 bases are TGCAGTGCTAGAGAGTCGACAGGTCAAGAGACCCAGTACTTC.

V usage is TRBV12-5 and J usage is TRBJ2-7; D gene unclear. Looked up from germline, CDR1 is LGHNT and CDR2 is FRNRAP. This CDR3 is 16 amino acids long. The V gene lost 0 bases and the J gene lost 2 bases, with 14 bases spanning the gap. CDR3 region: CASGLVQVEYAYEQYV. CDR3 DNA: TGTGCTAGTGGTTTGGTACAAGTCGAGTACGCCTACGAGCAGTACGTC.

This chain connects TRBV3-1 to TRBJ2-3; no clear D gene. The CDR3 totals 13 residues. V dropped 1 base and J dropped 1 base, with 3 bases sitting between them. Germline V lookup: CDR1 LGHDT, CDR2 YNNKEL (reference sequence). CDR3 protein: CASSQAGTDTQYF. The CDR3 DNA is TGTGCCAGCAGCCAAGCGGGCACAGATACGCAGTATTTT.

This clonotype was seen a few times. V usage is TRBV6-6 and J usage is TRBJ2-1; a weak D match, TRBD1 (6 bases). This CDR3 has 14 amino acids. V dropped 8 bases and J dropped 5 bases, with 16 bases sitting between them. Germline assignment: CDR1 MNHNY and CDR2 SVGAGI (reference sequence). CDR3 amino acids: CASRLRDKDNEQFF. CDR3 coding DNA: TGTGCCAGCCGCCTCCGGGACAAAGACAATGAGCAGTTCTTC.

This sequence joins TRBV6-1 and TRBJ1-4, with D tentatively TRBD1 (6 bases). Germline loops: CDR1 MNHNS, CDR2 SASEGT. The CDR3 spans 16 residues. V lost 3 bases and J lost 0, with 11 bases in between. The CDR3: CASSEGHFTTNEKLFF. CDR3 DNA: TGTGCCAGCAGTGAGGGACATTTTACAACTAATGAAAAACTGTTTTTT.

The table lists this clonotype with a few counts. The rearrangement uses TRBV20-1 and TRBJ1-2, with D hard to call. Germline V lookup: CDR1 DFQATT, CDR2 SNEGSKA (reference sequence). V was shortened by 4 bases and J by 3 bases, with 12 bases between the two germline ends. This CDR3 has 13 amino acids. CDR3 loop: CSAIERSDYGYTF. The CDR3 nucleotides are TGCAGTGCTATAGAACGGAGCGACTATGGCTACACCTTC.

This clonotype turned up a few times. The gene calls are TRBV3-1 and TRBJ1-1; tentatively, D is TRBD1 (5 bases). The germline V gene has CDR1 LGHDT and CDR2 YNNKEL (reference sequence). The CDR3 covers 15 residues. Trimming took 4 bases from V and 3 from J, leaving 15 bases between them. The DNA of the CDR3 is TGTGCCAGCAGCCCCCTTAGGGGCCAGGACACTGAAGCTTTCTTT. Translated: CASSPLRGQDTEAFF.

This clonotype was detected only a few times. The chain is built from TRBV2 and TRBJ2-6; 8 nucleotides match TRBD1. V lost 5 bases, J lost 0 bases, and 6 bases stayed unmatched. This CDR3 comprises 17 residues. CDR1 is SNHLY, CDR2 FYNNEI, per germline. The CDR3 sequence is CASSLRDRYSGANVLTF. CDR3 DNA sequence: TGTGCCAGCAGTCTACGGGACAGGTACTCTGGGGCCAACGTCCTGACTTTC.

V is TRBV20-1 and J is TRBJ2-2; 8 bases fit TRBD1. Germline lookup yields CDR1 DFQATT and CDR2 SNEGSKA (reference sequence). Germline trimming cut 2 bases from V and 0 bases from J; bases unmatched to any gene: 2. The CDR3 length is 15 residues. Written as DNA, the CDR3 is TGCAGTGCTAGACAACAGGGGGCGAACACCGGGGAGCTGTTTTTT. It is translated as CSARQQGANTGELFF.

This clonotype has a handful of counts. The V and J genes are TRBV12-3 or TRBV12-4 and TRBJ1-1, with 9 bases lining up with TRBD1. The CDR3 runs to 14 residues. V lost 6 bases, J lost 5 bases, and 7 bases stayed unmatched. In DNA, the CDR3 is TGTGCCAGCAGCCCACAGGGGGCTTGGACTGAAGCTTTCTTT. This sequence encodes CASSPQGAWTEAFF.

V is TRBV13 and J is TRBJ2-5; TRBD1 might be the D (6 bases). CDR1 is PRHDT, CDR2 FYEKMQ, per germline (reference sequence). The CDR3 has 15 amino acids. V was shortened by 7 bases and J by 3 bases, with 18 bases between the two germline ends. The CDR3 here is CASTERRTDKETQYF. CDR3 bases: TGTGCCAGCACCGAAAGACGGACAGACAAAGAGACCCAGTACTTC.

This clonotype has at least ten counts. This chain links TRBV30 with TRBJ2-5; D is uncertain. Trimming cost V 0 bases and J 4 bases, with 3 bases left between them. The V gene's germline CDR1 is GTSNPN and CDR2 SVGIG (reference sequence). This CDR3 has 11 residues. Here the CDR3 reads CAWSVVETQYF. In DNA form, the CDR3 reads TGTGCCTGGAGTGTGGTAGAGACCCAGTACTTC.

In this sample, this clonotype turned up many times. This chain joins TRBV29-1 and TRBJ2-2, with D maybe TRBD1 (5 bases). The germline V and J ends were trimmed by 4 bases and 2 bases, with 8 bases remaining between them. The CDR3 runs 13 residues. Germline loops: CDR1 SQVTM, CDR2 ANQGSEA. The CDR3 here is CSVAGYNTGELFF. The CDR3 nucleotides read TGCAGCGTTGCAGGGTACAACACCGGGGAGCTGTTTTTT.